This T cell receptor (beta chain) was sequenced in a study of cytomegalovirus exposure and HLA in healthy donors. Overall study context: There were over 350 genotyped donors. Of these, about 81% fell in the genetic ancestry cluster associated with self-reported Caucasian donors.

The CDR3 sequence is 16 residues long. Germline V gives CDR1 KGHSH, CDR2 LQKENI. V lost 6 bases and J lost 1; bases outside the gene matches: 9. The PCR ran on 60 Vbeta and 13 Jbeta primers. The repertoire was sequenced with immunoSEQ multiplex PCR; TCRdb's copy has only in-frame clones and lacks some. In the table there are approximately 110,000 clones, about 80% of which are singletons. Comment on this clone: Its antigen is not identified.

General study points: Several top significant clusters appeared, in a later analysis, to be linked to common viral pathogens.

The sequence was collected from a woman between 18 and 30 years old in good health and CMV-seropositive. The material sequenced was PBMCs. The gene calls are TRBV18 and TRBJ2-4, with 7 bases lining up with TRBD2. The CDR3 DNA reads TGTGCCAGCTCCCCAGGACTAGTGGTGGCCAAAAACATTCAGTACTTC. Translation gives CASSPGLVVAKNIQYF.